Listed here is a single T cell receptor beta chain. Its antigen target is currently unknown. Base quality data are lacking; no much larger clone is found one base away. The library was obtained by the immunoSEQ multiplex PCR assay. For the multiplex PCR, a mixture combining 60 forward primers for TCR Vbeta segments and 13 reverse primers for TCR Jbeta segments was used. A multiplex PCR assay on genomic DNA amplified the CDR3 region of rearranged TCR beta genes. Amplified TCR beta libraries were sequenced as 87-base-pair reads on the Illumina HiSeq System. The authors processed their data as follows. A later analysis counted some 74 million unique TCR beta chains across the 500 to 850 repertoires, and some 11 million of these chains were shared by at least two donors. To remove PCR and sequencing errors, raw reads were error-corrected and collapsed into unique sequences using a nearest-neighbor algorithm that merged closely related sequences. Alignment of CDR3 sequences to IMGT reference sequences was used to assign V, D and J gene segments. Each retained sequence needed at least a six-nucleotide match to both a V gene segment and a J gene segment. Rearrangements were called productive when the CDR3 lacked stop codons and stayed in frame with V and J; all others were non-productive. Following IMGT convention, CDR3 was defined as the stretch from the second conserved V-encoded cysteine to the conserved J-encoded phenylalanine. The earlier analysis of 587 of the donors excluded sequences that lacked an unambiguous match to a single V gene segment. An earlier analysis of a few hundred of the donors classified V segments as functional when productive rearrangements were above 56.7% and as segregating when the standard deviation between donors was above 5%. A statistical classification framework was built to diagnose cytomegalovirus status from the catalog of TCR beta chain sequences. A later analysis assigned V and J genes by comparing TCR nucleotide sequences with IMGT/GENE-DB human TR gene sequences. In a later analysis, CDR3 sequences and most-parsimonious VDJ recombination scenarios were assigned using the TCRdist pipeline. In a later analysis, every TCR beta chain was defined by the combination of its CDR3 amino acid sequence and its V-gene family, and reads without a unique V-gene family were dropped. A later analysis removed several hundred highly shared, low-generation-probability nucleotide sequences to deal with suspected cross-contamination and a sequencing artifact. In a later analysis, a clonal expansion index for each public chain was calculated from normalized within-repertoire ranks of inferred template counts. A later analysis computed generation probabilities with a VDJ recombination model fitted to out-of-frame rearrangements, and checked the results against IGoR. A later analysis scored TCR-TCR, TCR-HLA and TCR-CMV co-occurrence with hypergeometric tests, applying a repertoire-size bias correction to TCR pairs. A later analysis estimated false discovery rates by permuting HLA or CMV assignments 20 times. In a later analysis, co-occurring TCRs were grouped with DBSCAN, and TCRdist sequence similarity was added when clustering was performed within HLA-allele-positive subsets. Repertoires with fewer than 30,000 or more than 120,000 public chains, plus five repertoires with anomalous nucleotide sharing, were excluded from co-occurrence clustering. Sourced from immuneACCESS, this table was stored by TCRdb with only in-frame sequences that have V and J called. A share of the clones is absent; for the studies checked, an unresolved V gene accounts for under half, and the remainder has no known explanation. That table supplies the V and J calls and clone size; D and trimming were determined from the DNA. This sample comprises about 180,000 clones, roughly 88% of them detected only once. The top ten hold 0.95% to 1.5% of the sample.

This sample was included in a study of cytomegalovirus exposure and HLA in healthy donors (dated by TCRdb to about 2017). Regarding the research as a whole: According to an earlier analysis of 550 to 750 of the donors, about 170 million T cells yielded 90 million to 140 million unique TCR beta sequences and approximately 300 Gb of sequence data. Around 330 gigabases of sequencing data and around 80 million unique TCR sequences made up an early release that covered 640 HLA-typed donors. Class I and class II HLA loci were covered by the typing at four-digit resolution. To predict cytomegalovirus infection status, the study combined high-throughput TCR immunosequencing, statistical association of individual TCRs with disease status, and machine learning. Roughly five DR-DQ haplotypes were treated as single units for association and clustering because of strong linkage in the cohort. In an earlier analysis of about 590 of the donors, high-throughput TCR beta sequencing was used to judge whether each TCR beta V gene segment behaved as functional or pseudogenic. All discovery cohort repertoires had been generated using a single sequencing platform. Rather than drawing on any new phenotypic data, the later analysis identified candidate immune exposures from TCR beta sequences and the way those sequences occurred across donors. Genome-wide SNP genotypes for about three fifths of the 666 donors were used in a later genetic analysis, which treated that subset as a discovery cohort. In a later analysis, previously published TCR beta repertoires from 550 to 700 donors were re-analyzed and high-resolution HLA genotyping was added so that TCR occurrence patterns could be studied. Among the roughly 390 genotyped donors, about 83% belonged to the genetic ancestry cluster associated with self-reported Caucasian donors. The study used immunosequencing to profile the T cell repertoires of more than 650 subjects and linked those repertoires to cytomegalovirus serostatus. Alongside the repertoire data, information on donor age, sex, ethnicity and CMV serostatus was compiled. Along with the approximately 700-subject first cohort, a separate validation cohort of 120 different subjects was used. Typing coverage varied by locus: 629-630 donors for A, B, C, DRB1 and DQB1; roughly 510 for DQA1; approximately 570 for DPA1; fewer than 480 for DPB1. Among 300 to 450 genotyped donors of the cohort, an average of 235,054 unique TCR beta nucleotide sequences were sequenced per donor, around 20% of them non-productive. The study aimed to test whether cataloging public T cell receptors could reveal signatures of past pathogen exposure. Paper-wide results and their limitations: Strong co-occurrence of HLA alleles, especially DR and DQ, made assigning TCR associations to individual alleles difficult. The authors suggested that the approach could potentially be extended to other disease states and immunological phenotypes. Some IMGT-functional V segments, including TRBV6-2 and TRBV6-3, could not be told apart with the 87-base-pair reads, so those segments were excluded. A further reported finding was that TCR beta sequences accurately predicted the HLA-A and HLA-B alleles for most subjects in the first cohort. Most TCR sequences were observed very rarely across donors, whereas some public TCRs were present in many individuals. Broadly in line with IMGT annotations, most TCR beta V segments showed up in productive rearrangements about 87% or about 30% of the time in an earlier analysis of 587 of the donors. In a later analysis, TCR association rates were found to vary across HLA loci, with the most associated TCRs seen for DRB1 alleles and the fewest for HLA-C alleles. According to a later analysis, parvovirus B19, influenza, CMV and Epstein-Barr virus appeared linked to several top co-occurrence clusters. Most CMV-associated TCR beta chains appeared to be HLA-restricted in a later analysis, and the HLA associations seemed to be driven largely by CMV exposure. Only TCR beta chains were sequenced in this cohort, and the absence of alpha or paired-chain data limited detectable features. The only immune exposure information available for the cohort was CMV serostatus. A group of highly shared sequence variants was considered likely to be a technical artifact of the sequencing pipeline. In vitro tests confirmed that a few of the cytomegalovirus-associated TCR beta chains recognize cytomegalovirus antigens. Specific HLA alleles were associated with about 17,000 TCR beta sequences at a false discovery rate of 0.05 in a later analysis. A later genetic analysis associated a missense DCLRE1C variant with V-gene and J-gene trimming of TCR beta chains, and an independent cohort replicated the association. Because counts were too low, about 17 rarely observed V segments, including chromosome 9 orphons, were excluded from the earlier analysis of 500 to 700 of the donors. Because some donors lacked HLA typing at each locus, the association tests relied only on the typed subset. According to a later genetic analysis, donors in an Asian-associated ancestry cluster had fewer N-insertions in productive TCRs than the roughly 700-donor mean. Sequencing depth was assumed to be roughly uniform across donors in the presence/absence analyses, though that assumption may not hold. In both the original and validation cohorts, the classifier was reported to diagnose cytomegalovirus status with high specificity and sensitivity. A later analysis found that HLA-associated TCR beta chains were more clonally expanded and had lower generation probabilities than equally common non-associated chains. Linkage disequilibrium might explain the correlated functional status among segregating V segments, but an unknown experimental factor could not be ruled out. The study gave a list of about 170 TCR beta chains associated with cytomegalovirus.

From the cysteine up to the phenylalanine, the CDR3 has a length of 14 residues. Of the read, only the CDR3 DNA is kept; its 42 bases are in frame from base 1. V drops 4 bases and J drops 4 bases, leaving 13 bases in between. CDR1 and CDR2, per the germline V gene, are MGHDK and SYGVNS. The cohort comprised approximately 700 healthy bone marrow donors. At the time of sampling, all cohort members were nominally healthy, though unrecorded immune exposures were likely present. The donor tested CMV seropositive, placing the donor among the 290 or so seropositive members of the cohort. A peripheral blood sample was collected from each donor, and TCR beta sequencing was performed on peripheral blood mononuclear cells. Genomic DNA extraction from the blood cell samples was performed with the Qiagen DNeasy Blood Extraction Kit.

This TCR came from a girl aged 2-10 years in good health and CMV-seropositive. Sequencing was performed on PBMCs. The rearranged segments are TRBV25-1 and TRBJ1-2; no D gene call is confident. Read as DNA, the sequence is TGTGCCAGCAGTGGAGGGCCACTTAGCTATGGCTACACCTTC. It translates to CASSGGPLSYGYTF.